This T cell receptor beta chain was identified in a study of PD-L1 blockade in urothelial cancer. For the study at large: Bladder-origin urothelial cancer in males described about 85% of the 29 patients.

Sequenced by immunoSEQ multiplex PCR; TCRdb stores in-frame clones only, minus some. The sample lists tens of thousands of clones; over 70% were seen once. CDR1 MGHRA and CDR2 YSYEKL come from the germline V gene. V lost 2 bases to trimming and J lost 8 bases, with 10 bases between them. The CDR3 extends over 13 amino acids. The specimen was PBMCs, collected around atezolizumab (anti-PD-L1) treatment. V usage is TRBV4-1 and J usage is TRBJ2-4; perhaps TRBD1 as D (6 bases). This TCR was recovered from a man aged 40-50 years with urothelial cancer. CDR3 nucleotides: TGCGCCAGCAGCCAAACAGGGTATGACATTCAGTACTTC. Protein sequence: CASSQTGYDIQYF.